The clone carrying this T cell receptor (beta chain) was detected ten times or more. The antigen remains unidentified. This sample was included in a study of T cell repertoires in cytomegalovirus infection. Across the whole study: Epitope selection comprised recently identified HLA-C-restricted CMV epitopes and well-studied HLA-B-restricted CMV epitopes. Public TCR beta signatures provided an indication of both CMV infection and a matching HLA type.

Germline lookup yields CDR1 SGHNT and CDR2 YYREEE (reference sequence). The CDR3 covers 15 residues. Germline trimming cut 2 bases from V and 7 bases from J; bases unmatched to any gene: 8. From the reads, TCRdb called clonotypes with MiXCR, one entry per CDR3 protein. The sample lists fewer than 1,000,000 distinct CDR3 sequences; under 40% were seen once. This rearrangement joins TRBV5-4 to TRBJ2-1; TRBD1 agrees at 8 bases. The clonotype comes from a human donor in good health (CMV status not recorded). Some clones in this sample may be carry-over from other donors' samples. Sequencing used cultured CD8+ T cells from PBMCs, obtained from culture after CMV antigen stimulation. The CDR3, as DNA: TGTGCCAGCAGCTTAGGGGCAGGGGGCGGGAATGAGCAGTTCTTC. It yields the protein CASSLGAGGGNEQFF.